This T cell receptor beta chain derives from a study of blood T cell repertoires in COVID-19. Whole-study context: Nucleic acid was either cDNA or gDNA, and it came from T cells, B-cell-depleted T cells, or PBMCs.

The repertoire was sequenced with immunoSEQ multiplex PCR; TCRdb's copy has only in-frame clones and lacks some. The sample shows 65,000 to 70,000 clones, over 70% of them seen only once. Germline-derived CDR1 and CDR2 are LGHDT and YNNKEL (reference sequence). V dropped 1 base and J dropped 4 bases, with 11 bases sitting between them. The CDR3 is 14 residues long. The sample consisted of peripheral blood. The receptor was isolated from a man aged 50 or older with active COVID-19. The V and J genes are TRBV3-1 (or the pseudogene TRBV3-2) and TRBJ2-7; D possibly corresponds to TRBD1 (6 bases). CDR3 sequence: CASSQGPQGYEQYF. DNA of the CDR3: TGTGCCAGCAGCCAAGGGCCACAGGGATACGAGCAGTACTTC.